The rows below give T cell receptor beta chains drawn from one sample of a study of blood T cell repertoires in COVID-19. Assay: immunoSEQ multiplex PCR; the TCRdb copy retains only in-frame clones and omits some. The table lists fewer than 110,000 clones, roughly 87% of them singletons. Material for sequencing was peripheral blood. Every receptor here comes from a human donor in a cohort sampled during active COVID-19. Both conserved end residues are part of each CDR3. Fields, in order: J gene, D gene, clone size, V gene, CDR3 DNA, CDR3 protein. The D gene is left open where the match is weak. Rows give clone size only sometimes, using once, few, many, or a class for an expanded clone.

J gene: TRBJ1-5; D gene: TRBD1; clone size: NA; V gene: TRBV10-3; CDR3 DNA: TGTGCCATCAGTGCACAGGGGGCGCAGGTCAATCAGCCCCAGCATTTT; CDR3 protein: CAISAQGAQVNQPQHF
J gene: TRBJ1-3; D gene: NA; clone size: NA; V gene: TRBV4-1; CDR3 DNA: TGCGCCAGCAGCCAAGAGCTGACAGTCTTCTCTGGAAACACCATATATTTT; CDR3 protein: CASSQELTVFSGNTIYF
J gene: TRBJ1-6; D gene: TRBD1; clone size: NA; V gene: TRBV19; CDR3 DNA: TGTGCCAGTAGTGAGGGACAGCGGAGCTCCTATAATTCACCCCTCCACTTT; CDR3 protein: CASSEGQRSSYNSPLHF
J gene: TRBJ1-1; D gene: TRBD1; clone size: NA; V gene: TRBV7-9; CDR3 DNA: TGTGCCAGCAGCTTGGGACAGGGGGCCTTGGGCACTGAAGCTTTCTTT; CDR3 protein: CASSLGQGALGTEAFF
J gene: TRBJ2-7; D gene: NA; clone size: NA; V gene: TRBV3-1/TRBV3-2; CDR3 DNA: TGTGCCAGCAGCCACGGAAGACGGGAAGGCGAGCAGTACTTC; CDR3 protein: CASSHGRREGEQYF
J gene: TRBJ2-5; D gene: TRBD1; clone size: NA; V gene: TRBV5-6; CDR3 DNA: TGTGCCAGCAGCTTGGAGGGGGCAGGAGAGACCCAGTACTTC; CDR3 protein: CASSLEGAGETQYF
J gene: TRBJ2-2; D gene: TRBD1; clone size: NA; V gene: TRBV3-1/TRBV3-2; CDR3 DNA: TGTGCCAGCAGCCAATCACCGGGACAGGGTTTGACCGGGGAGCTGTTTTTT; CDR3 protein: CASSQSPGQGLTGELFF
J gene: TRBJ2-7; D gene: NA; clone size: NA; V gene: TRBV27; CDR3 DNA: TGTGCCAGCAGTTTTACAGGGATGGGGGTTGGGGAGCAGTACTTC; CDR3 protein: CASSFTGMGVGEQYF
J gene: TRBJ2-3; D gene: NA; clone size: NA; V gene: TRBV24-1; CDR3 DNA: TGTGCCACCAGTGATCGTCAGGGTGACGCAGATACGCAGTATTTT; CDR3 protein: CATSDRQGDADTQYF
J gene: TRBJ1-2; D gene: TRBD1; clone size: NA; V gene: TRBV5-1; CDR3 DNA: TGCGCCAGCAGCGCCCCGGGACAGGGAGTATTCGTCTATGGCTACACCTTC; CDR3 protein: CASSAPGQGVFVYGYTF
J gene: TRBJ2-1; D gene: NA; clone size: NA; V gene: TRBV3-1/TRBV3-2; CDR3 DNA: TGTGCCAGCAGCCAGGCGGGGAATGAGCAGTTCTTC; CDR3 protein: CASSQAGNEQFF
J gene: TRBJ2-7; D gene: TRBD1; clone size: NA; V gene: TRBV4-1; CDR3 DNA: TGCGCCAGCAGCCGGGACAGAGCCTACGAGCAGTACTTC; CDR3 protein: CASSRDRAYEQYF
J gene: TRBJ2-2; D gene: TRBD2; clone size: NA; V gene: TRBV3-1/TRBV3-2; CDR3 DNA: TGTGCCAGCAGCCAAGGACTAGCGGGGGAGCGAACCGGGGAGCTGTTTTTT; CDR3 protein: CASSQGLAGERTGELFF
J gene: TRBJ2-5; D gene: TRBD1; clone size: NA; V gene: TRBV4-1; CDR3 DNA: TGCGCCAGCAGCCCTGACAGGGGGGAACAAGAGACCCAGTACTTC; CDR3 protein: CASSPDRGEQETQYF
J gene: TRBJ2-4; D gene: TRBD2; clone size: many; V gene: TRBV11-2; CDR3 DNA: TGTGCCAGCAGCTTAGATGTAGCGGGGGAAAACATTCAGTACTTC; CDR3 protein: CASSLDVAGENIQYF
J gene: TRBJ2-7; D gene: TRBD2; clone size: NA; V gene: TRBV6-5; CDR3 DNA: TGTGCCAGCAGCACCGGGACTAACGAGCAGTACTTC; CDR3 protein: CASSTGTNEQYF
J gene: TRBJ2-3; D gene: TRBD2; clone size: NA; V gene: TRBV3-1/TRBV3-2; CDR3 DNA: TGTGCCAGCTTAGCGGGGGGCACAGATACGCAGTATTTT; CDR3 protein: CASLAGGTDTQYF
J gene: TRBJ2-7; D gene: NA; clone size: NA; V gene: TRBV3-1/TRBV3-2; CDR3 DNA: TGTGCCAGCAGCCAAAAAGGGGTTTCTAAGGTCCACGAGCAGTACTTC; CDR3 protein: CASSQKGVSKVHEQYF
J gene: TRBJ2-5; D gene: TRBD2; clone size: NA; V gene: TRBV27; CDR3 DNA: TGTGCCAGCAGGAGAGCGGGAGGTGCTGAGACCCAGTACTTC; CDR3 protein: CASRRAGGAETQYF
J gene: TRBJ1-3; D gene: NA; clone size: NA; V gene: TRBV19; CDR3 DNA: TGTGCCAGTAGTATAGTATCGGTCTCTGGAAACACCATATATTTT; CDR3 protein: CASSIVSVSGNTIYF
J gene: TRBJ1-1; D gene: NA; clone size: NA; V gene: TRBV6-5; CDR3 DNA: TGTGCCAGCAGCCGGAACACTGAAGCTTTCTTT; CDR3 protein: CASSRNTEAFF
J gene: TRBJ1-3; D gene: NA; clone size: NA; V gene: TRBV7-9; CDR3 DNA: TGTGCCAGCAGGCAGGAGCGGAACACCATATATTTT; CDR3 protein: CASRQERNTIYF
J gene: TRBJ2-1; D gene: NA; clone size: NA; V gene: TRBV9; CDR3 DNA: TGTGCCAGCAGCGTAGATTCTGACAGCTCCTACAATGAGCAGTTCTTC; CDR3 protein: CASSVDSDSSYNEQFF
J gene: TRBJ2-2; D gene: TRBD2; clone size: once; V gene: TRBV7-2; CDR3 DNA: TGTGCCAGCAGCCTCTCCCCTTCTAGCGGGGGGACCGGGGAGCTGTTTTTT; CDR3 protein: CASSLSPSSGGTGELFF
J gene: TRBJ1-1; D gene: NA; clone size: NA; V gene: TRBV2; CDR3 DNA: TGTGCCAGCAGTGAAGGAGGACAGTTGAACACTGAAGCTTTCTTT; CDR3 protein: CASSEGGQLNTEAFF
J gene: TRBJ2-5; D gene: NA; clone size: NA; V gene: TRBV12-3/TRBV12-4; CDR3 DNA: TGTGCCAGCAGCCCTCAAGAGACCCAGTACTTC; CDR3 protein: CASSPQETQYF
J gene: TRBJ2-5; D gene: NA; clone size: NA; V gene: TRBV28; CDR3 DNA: TGTGCCAGCAGTTCACGGACAGCTCAAGAGACCCAGTACTTC; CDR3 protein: CASSSRTAQETQYF
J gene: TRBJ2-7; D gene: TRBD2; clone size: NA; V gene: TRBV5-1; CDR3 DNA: TGCGCCAGCAGCTTGGGTGCGGGGGGGACCTACGAGCAGTACTTC; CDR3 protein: CASSLGAGGTYEQYF